This TCR beta chain emerged from a study of blood T cell repertoires in COVID-19. Study-level information: COVID-19 samples from acute and convalescent phases originated in the United States, Italy and Spain. Sources were T cells, B-cell-depleted T cells, or PBMCs; the material itself was cDNA or gDNA.

Study processing details: Scientists estimated how many nucleated cells there were by amplifying reference gene primers. Clones were read by immunoSEQ multiplex PCR, and TCRdb kept only the in-frame ones, dropping some. The V and J calls and clone size come from that table; D and trimming were worked out from the DNA. This table has about 74,000 clones, about 88% appearing once. The CDR3 loop spans 14 amino acids. Germline CDR1 and CDR2: MNHEY and SVGAGI. V shed 7 bases and J 1 base; nucleotides not matched to a gene: 2. The V call is TRBV6-5, the J call TRBJ1-5; 9 positions match TRBD1. This receptor was taken from a man in his fifties or sixties with acute or convalescent COVID-19. The specimen sequenced was peripheral blood. CDR3: CASTGTGSNQPQHF. CDR3 DNA: TGTGCCAGCACTGGGACAGGGAGCAATCAGCCCCAGCATTTT.